This T cell receptor beta chain was profiled in a study of cytomegalovirus exposure and HLA in healthy donors. Whole-study context: Earlier findings included roughly 120 million unique TCR beta sequences obtained from some 180 million T cells. Within an early data release were around 80 million unique TCRs drawn from HLA-typed donors. Study outcomes and limitations: TCR beta V- and J-gene trimming, according to a later analysis, was linked to a missense DCLRE1C variant. Reports showed the classifier diagnosing cytomegalovirus status with high specificity and sensitivity.

This clone was observed a few times. The antigen remains unidentified. The CDR3 length is 15 residues. The V gene's germline CDR1 is SGHTA and CDR2 FQGNSA. The trim removed 5 bases at V and 0 bases at J, leaving 6 bases unmatched. Amplification used 60 Vbeta primers and 13 Jbeta primers. Assay used: immunoSEQ multiplex PCR; TCRdb lists only in-frame clones, some missing. In the table there are approximately 140,000 clones, 70% to 85% of which are singletons. The sequencing sample was made of PBMCs. This chain uses TRBV7-2 with TRBJ2-7, with 8 bases identical to TRBD1. The clonotype originates from a woman aged 40 to 50 in good health and CMV-seronegative. CDR3 in DNA: TGTGCCAGCAGCACACGACAGGGGTACTCCTACGAGCAGTACTTC. It codes for CASSTRQGYSYEQYF.